Following are 14 T cell receptor beta chains from one sample sequenced in a study of monozygotic twins with inflammatory bowel disease. TCRdb reprocessed the 5' RACE reads and stores each CDR3 protein as one record, lacking DNA. Its clone listing holds about 380,000 distinct CDR3 sequences. Sequenced input: blood. The receptors stem from a human donor with ulcerative colitis or Crohn's disease, or a healthy co-twin of an affected twin (not recorded which).

The chain joins TRBV12-3 or TRBV12-4 to TRBJ2-7. This CDR3 is 15 amino acids long. This CDR3 reads CASSLGQGAFYEQYF.

The V and J genes are TRBV7-6 and TRBJ2-2; with no DNA, the TCRdb D assignment of TRBD2 cannot be verified. Germline V gene lookup returns CDR1 SGHVS and CDR2 FNYEAQ. The CDR3 has 19 residues. CDR3: CASSIPGLAGYANTGELFF.

The chain uses TRBV7-2 and TRBJ2-7; the D call from TCRdb, TRBD2, cannot be confirmed without DNA. This CDR3 comprises 16 residues. Per germline, CDR1 SGHTA and CDR2 FQGNSA. The CDR3 loop reads CASSFYRDFSPYEQYF.

The CDR3 loop reads CASSQGGGLYNEQFF. The chain employs TRBV7-2 and TRBJ2-1; TCRdb indicates TRBD1, and absent DNA this call remains unverified. Germline loops: CDR1 SGHTA, CDR2 FQGNSA. The length of the CDR3 is 15 residues.

V and J are TRBV18 and TRBJ1-6; TCRdb designates TRBD1, a call that cannot be tested without DNA. The CDR3 runs to 15 residues. Germline CDR1 and CDR2: KGHSH and LQKENI. The CDR3 sequence: CASSPQTGVGSPLHF.

The chain joins TRBV18 to TRBJ1-2. Germline V lookup: CDR1 KGHSH, CDR2 LQKENI. The CDR3 loop spans 15 amino acids. This CDR3 reads CASSPSERPNYGYTF.

The V call is TRBV20-1, the J call TRBJ2-5; lacking DNA, the TRBD2 call made by TCRdb goes unchecked. The V gene's germline CDR1 is DFQATT and CDR2 SNEGSKA (reference sequence). The CDR3 is 14 amino acids. This CDR3 reads CSARLAGGLGTQYF.

The chain combines TRBV5-1 with TRBJ2-3. Germline V gene lookup returns CDR1 SGHRS and CDR2 YFSETQ. The CDR3 loop spans 16 amino acids. CDR3 loop: CASSIWSKKGTDTQYF.

The rearrangement joins TRBV5-1 to TRBJ2-7. Germline assignment: CDR1 SGHRS and CDR2 YFSETQ. This CDR3 is built from 16 residues. The CDR3 protein is CASSLGDFSLSYEQYF.

The chain is built from TRBV7-2 and TRBJ2-7; TCRdb reports TRBD1, a call that lacks DNA to check it against. Looked up from germline, CDR1 is SGHTA and CDR2 is FQGNSA. This CDR3 has 14 amino acids. The CDR3 protein is CASSLVPADYEQYF.

V gene TRBV12-3 or TRBV12-4 combines with J gene TRBJ1-6; TCRdb lists TRBD1, though no DNA is available to test this call. CDR3 length: 14 residues. The CDR3 here is CASEQGARNSPLHF.

V usage is TRBV20-1 and J usage is TRBJ2-3; TCRdb indicates TRBD2, and absent DNA this call remains unverified. The CDR3 is 15 residues long. Germline V gene lookup returns CDR1 DFQATT and CDR2 SNEGSKA (reference sequence). CDR3 loop: CSANHGRESTDTQYF.

V is TRBV10-3 and J is TRBJ2-7; TCRdb reports TRBD2, a call that lacks DNA to check it against. This CDR3 spans 14 amino acids. CDR1 and CDR2 from the germline V gene are ENHRY and SYGVKD. CDR3 sequence: CAISDETGDYEQYF.

J is TRBJ2-7 and V is TRBV29-1; the D call of TRBD1 rests on TCRdb alone, since no DNA is present to check it. The CDR3 totals 13 residues. The germline CDR1 and CDR2 sequences are SQVTM and ANQGSEA. CDR3 loop: CSIRRDRGYEQYF.